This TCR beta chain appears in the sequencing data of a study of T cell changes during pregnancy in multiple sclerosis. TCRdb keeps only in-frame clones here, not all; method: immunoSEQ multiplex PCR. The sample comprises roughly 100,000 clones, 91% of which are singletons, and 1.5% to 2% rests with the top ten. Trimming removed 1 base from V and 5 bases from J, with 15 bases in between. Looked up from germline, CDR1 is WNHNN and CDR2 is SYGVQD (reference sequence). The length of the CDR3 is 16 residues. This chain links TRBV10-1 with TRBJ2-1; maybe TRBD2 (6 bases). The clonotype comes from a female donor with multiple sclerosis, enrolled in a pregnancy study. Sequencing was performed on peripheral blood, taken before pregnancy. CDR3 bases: TGCGCCAGCAGTGAGTTGGGGGGTCGGTCACACAATGAGCAGTTCTTC. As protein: CASSELGGRSHNEQFF.